The 9 T cell receptor beta chains presented below share a single source sample, sequenced in a study of CD8+CD57+ T cells in acquired aplastic anemia. Profiles of TCR beta VDJ and CDR3 were generated from a genomic DNA template. Each CDR3 protein is one row after TCRdb ran MiXCR on the reads. The sample holds over 200,000 distinct CDR3 sequences; roughly 57% are singletons and the top ten take less than 30%. Input material: sorted CD4+, CD8+, or CD8+CD57+ T cells (not recorded which) from PBMCs. The receptors shown here come from a human donor in good health.

CDR3 DNA: TGTGCCAGCCGCGGGGGCAATCAGCCCCAGCATTTT. This codes for CASRGGNQPQHF. The chain uses TRBV2 and TRBJ1-5; D ambiguous. CDR3 length: 12 residues. CDR1 SNHLY and CDR2 FYNNEI come from the germline V gene. The V end lost 8 bases, the J end lost 2 bases, and 7 bases lay between the germline ends.

Turning to this clonotype: One end of the junction fails to match germline, which may point to a read error. The genes are TRBV9 and TRBJ1-2; 10 bases agree with TRBD1. The CDR3 extends over 15 amino acids. The V gene's germline CDR1 is SGDLS and CDR2 YYNGEE. The CDR3 spells CASSLTRDRGYGYTF. CDR3 sequence (DNA): TGCGCCAGCAGCTTGACCCGGGACAGGGGATATGGCTACACCTTC.

The chain has TRBV2 and TRBJ2-1, with 11 bases lining up with TRBD2. The CDR3 consists of 15 residues. The germline V gene encodes CDR1 SNHLY and CDR2 FYNNEI. V shed 6 bases, J shed 2 bases, and the junction held 3 bases outside the gene matches. CDR3 sequence reads: CASRGLAGTYNEQFF. The CDR3 nucleotides are TGTGCCAGCAGAGGACTAGCGGGTACCTACAATGAGCAGTTCTTC.

This clonotype was seen a few times. The chain recombines TRBV3-1 with TRBJ2-1, with D possibly matching TRBD1 (5 bases). Trimming shortened V by 5 bases and J by 4 bases, and 18 bases separated the two germline ends. CDR1 and CDR2 from the germline V gene are LGHDT and YNNKEL (reference sequence). CDR3 size: 16 residues. As DNA, the CDR3 is TGTGCCAGCAGCGAGGTGGGGCCCGGACCATACAATGAGCAGTTCTTC. It translates to CASSEVGPGPYNEQFF.

This chain connects TRBV29-1 to TRBJ2-2; D possibly matches TRBD1 or TRBD2 (5 bases each). V was shortened by 3 bases and J by 4 bases, with 12 bases between the two germline ends. Germline V gene data show CDR1 as SQVTM and CDR2 as ANQGSEA. The CDR3 runs to 14 residues. The CDR3 bases are TGCAGCGTTGATACGGGGCGCAGCACCGGGGAGCTGTTTTTT. As protein: CSVDTGRSTGELFF.

The chain employs TRBV25-1 and TRBJ1-2, with 9 bases that match TRBD1. From germline, CDR1 is MGHDK and CDR2 SYGVNS. Trimming at V came to 6 bases and at J to 6 bases, leaving 8 bases not matched to a gene. CDR3 length equals 14 residues. CDR3 in DNA: TGTGCCAGCAGGACAGGGGGATCGGTCGATGGCTACACCTTC. Translation gives CASRTGGSVDGYTF.

This clonotype was seen a handful of times. The V gene is TRBV2, the J gene TRBJ1-1; no reliable D call. The CDR3 has 15 amino acids. The germline CDR1 and CDR2 sequences are SNHLY and FYNNEI. V lost 2 bases, J lost 4 bases, and 14 bases lay in between. The DNA for the CDR3 is TGTGCCAGCAGTGAATTCGTCAGTAGGACCACTGAAGCTTTCTTT. Translating it yields CASSEFVSRTTEAFF.

This CDR3 is CSATSGGGQGNPEQYF. For the CDR3, the DNA is TGCAGTGCTACTAGCGGGGGGGGACAGGGTAATCCCGAGCAGTACTTC. This sequence joins TRBV20-1 and TRBJ2-7; 12 positions agree with TRBD2. The CDR3 is 16 amino acids. The V and J ends lost 4 bases and 6 bases, in that order; junction bases with no gene match: 13. Germline V CDR1 and CDR2: DFQATT, SNEGSKA (reference sequence).

The V gene is TRBV2, the J gene TRBJ2-7, with 12 nucleotides matching TRBD2. V lost 6 bases and J lost 5; bases outside the gene matches: 2. The germline V gene encodes CDR1 SNHLY and CDR2 FYNNEI. The CDR3 consists of 13 residues. CDR3 protein: CASRRLAGDEQYF. In nucleotides, the CDR3 is TGTGCCAGCAGGCGACTAGCGGGGGACGAGCAGTACTTC.